These T cell receptor beta chains were read from a single sample in a study of blood T cells in healthy people across ages. TCRdb used MiXCR to reprocess the 5' RACE reads, holding one entry per CDR3 protein. The table records approximately 1.5 million distinct CDR3 sequences, about 45% of them present only once. What was sequenced was blood. These receptor sequences come from a woman under 30 in good health. The CDR3 runs from the conserved cysteine through the conserved F or W. A D gene is named only where the DNA matches it firmly. Size tells how often a clone was seen (once, few, many) or the class of an expanded clone, and some rows leave it out.

j_call d_call clone_size cdr3_length v_call cdr3_aa cdr3_nt
TRBJ2-1 TRBD2 few 13 TRBV29-1 CSDGLAGENEQFF TGCAGCGACGGACTAGCGGGAGAGAATGAGCAGTTCTTC
TRBJ2-1 NA NA 17 TRBV7-2 CASSPRKGWEAMHEQFF TGTGCCAGCAGCCCTCGGAAGGGCTGGGAGGCAATGCATGAGCAGTTCTTC
TRBJ1-1 TRBD1 few 15 TRBV9 CASSVEGTEATEAFF TGTGCCAGCAGCGTAGAAGGGACAGAGGCAACTGAAGCTTTCTTT
TRBJ2-3 NA NA 16 TRBV11-2 CASSSSGSWGTDTQYF TGTGCCAGCAGTTCCTCCGGGAGCTGGGGCACAGATACGCAGTATTTT
TRBJ2-1 NA NA 17 TRBV6-6 CASRTRRDSASYNEQFF TGTGCCAGCAGGACCCGACGGGATAGCGCGTCCTACAATGAGCAGTTCTTC
TRBJ1-2 NA NA 12 TRBV20-1 CSASDSSAGYTF TGCAGTGCTAGCGACTCATCCGCGGGCTACACCTTC
TRBJ2-6 NA few 15 TRBV6-5 CATTGHHSGANVLTF TGTGCCACCACGGGACACCACTCTGGGGCCAACGTCCTGACTTTC
TRBJ2-2 TRBD2 NA 16 TRBV25-1 CASSATSGSGTGELFF TGTGCCAGCAGTGCGACTAGCGGGAGCGGCACCGGGGAGCTGTTTTTT
TRBJ2-7 NA few 15 TRBV7-9 CASSQQGGTYNEQYF TGTGCCAGCAGCCAACAGGGGGGGACCTACAATGAGCAGTACTTC
TRBJ2-2 TRBD2 NA 15 TRBV7-8 CASSLRGGSTGELFF TGTGCCAGCAGCTTACGGGGGGGGTCCACCGGGGAGCTGTTTTTT
TRBJ2-5 NA NA 14 TRBV5-1 CASSSGLVRSIQYF TGCGCCAGCAGCTCAGGACTGGTCCGATCGATCCAGTACTTC
TRBJ2-7 NA few 14 TRBV27 CASRFGSAYNEQYF TGTGCCAGCAGATTTGGGAGCGCCTACAATGAGCAGTACTTC
TRBJ2-1 TRBD2 few 19 TRBV4-3 CASSQDALAGGFTYNEQFF TGCGCCAGCAGCCAAGATGCCCTAGCGGGGGGATTCACCTACAATGAGCAGTTCTTC
TRBJ2-7 TRBD1 few 16 TRBV4-1 CASSQVPDRAPYEQYF TGCGCCAGCAGCCAAGTTCCGGACAGGGCTCCCTACGAGCAGTACTTC
TRBJ2-7 NA few 13 TRBV6-2/TRBV6-3 CASQQTALYEQYF TGTGCCAGTCAACAGACAGCTCTCTACGAGCAGTACTTC
TRBJ2-3 NA few 16 TRBV4-1 CASSQYPLNVRREQYF TGCGCCAGCAGCCAATACCCACTTAACGTTCGGCGGGAGCAGTATTTT
TRBJ2-1 NA NA 14 TRBV7-2 CASSYRVRGVEQFF TGTGCCAGCAGCTACCGTGTGAGGGGGGTTGAGCAGTTCTTC
TRBJ2-1 NA few 14 TRBV20-1 CSARGGSRTVEQFF TGCAGTGCTAGGGGGGGCTCACGCACGGTTGAGCAGTTCTTC
TRBJ1-2 NA NA 13 TRBV9 CASSVSRAHGYTF TGTGCCAGCAGCGTTAGTAGGGCCCATGGCTACACCTTC
TRBJ1-4 NA NA 13 TRBV15 CATSTGRYEKLFF TGTGCCACCAGCACGGGGCGTTATGAAAAACTGTTTTTT
TRBJ1-6 NA NA 13 TRBV27 CASSTALQSPLHF TGTGCCAGCAGTACAGCGTTACAGTCACCCCTCCACTTT
TRBJ2-7 NA NA 13 TRBV7-2 CASSFQDEREQYF TGTGCCAGCAGCTTTCAGGACGAACGCGAGCAGTACTTC
TRBJ2-7 NA NA 14 TRBV29-1 CSVGGRDSSYEQYF TGCAGCGTCGGGGGGAGGGACAGCTCCTACGAGCAGTACTTC
TRBJ2-1 NA few 14 TRBV4-3 CASSQGLLRGEQFF TGCGCCAGCAGCCAAGGTCTTCTACGGGGTGAGCAGTTCTTC
TRBJ2-3 TRBD2 NA 16 TRBV7-2 CASSRQPGLSTDTQYF TGTGCCAGCAGCCGTCAACCGGGACTAAGCACAGATACGCAGTATTTT
TRBJ2-7 TRBD2 once 15 TRBV2 CASSWRRAGGSEQYF TGTGCCAGCAGTTGGCGACGAGCGGGGGGTAGCGAGCAGTACTTC
TRBJ2-5 NA NA 15 TRBV28 CASSQSRTVQETQYF TGTGCCAGCAGTCAATCTCGGACAGTTCAAGAGACCCAGTACTTC
TRBJ2-5 NA NA 14 TRBV2 CASRGPAAYNEQYF TGTGCCAGCAGGGGCCCGGCAGCCTACAATGAGCAGTACTTC
TRBJ2-5 NA NA 12 TRBV5-1 CASSLVGETQSF TGCGCCAGCAGCTTGGTTGGTGAGACCCAGTCCTTC
TRBJ2-7 TRBD1 NA 15 TRBV4-2 CASSQEVRGAGGTYF TGTGCCAGCAGCCAAGAAGTTAGAGGAGCAGGGGGTACGTACTTC
TRBJ2-7 NA NA 11 TRBV29-1 CSVDINYEQYF TGCAGCGTTGACATTAATTACGAGCAGTACTTC
TRBJ1-5 NA NA 14 TRBV21-1 CASSKTPTAQPQHF TGTGCCAGCAGCAAAACCCCGACAGCCCAACCCCAGCATTTT
TRBJ2-7 NA NA 15 TRBV11-2 CASSLVPGFVDEQYF TGTGCCAGCAGCTTAGTTCCGGGGTTCGTCGACGAGCAGTACTTC
TRBJ1-4 NA NA 14 TRBV4-2 CASSPRIGNEKLFF TGTGCCAGCAGCCCTCGCATCGGTAATGAAAAACTGTTTTTT
TRBJ2-5 NA few 13 TRBV27 CASSLLDNNEQYF TGTGCCAGCAGTCTTCTTGACAACAATGAGCAGTACTTC
TRBJ2-1 NA few 11 TRBV6-2/TRBV6-3 CASSIHLEQFF TGTGCCAGCAGTATTCATCTAGAGCAGTTCTTC
TRBJ1-4 NA NA 13 TRBV7-2 CASSLFRGEKLFF TGTGCCAGCAGCTTATTCAGAGGGGAAAAACTGTTTTTT
TRBJ1-2 TRBD1 once 13 TRBV20-1 CSASVQGNYDYTF TGCAGTGCTAGCGTACAGGGGAATTATGACTACACCTTC
TRBJ2-5 NA NA 12 TRBV20-1 CGAGTSQETQYF TGCGGTGCTGGAACTAGCCAAGAGACCCAGTACTTC
TRBJ1-6 NA few 15 TRBV9 CASSWGESYNSPLHF TGTGCCAGCAGTTGGGGGGAGTCTTATAATTCACCCCTCCACTTT
TRBJ2-1 TRBD2 NA 16 TRBV7-2 CASSLGRLAGVHEQFF TGTGCCAGCAGCTTAGGTCGACTAGCGGGAGTCCATGAGCAGTTCTTC
TRBJ1-2 NA NA 15 TRBV11-2 CASSLKWTAFDGYTF TGTGCCAGCAGCCTAAAATGGACAGCCTTCGATGGCTACACCTTC